This TCR beta chain was identified in a study of blood T cells in healthy people across ages. Study as a whole: Per two T cells, template switching captured roughly one barcoded beta molecule.

A second PCR of roughly 7 to 11 cycles used a sample-barcoded 5' primer and a J-beta primer mix. Every sample produced at least 2.5 million CDR3-containing paired-end reads. TCRdb reprocessed the 5' RACE reads with MiXCR, giving one entry per CDR3 protein. The data show 1,300,000 or so distinct CDR3 sequences, approximately 59% seen once. The V and J ends lost 4 bases and 2 bases respectively, with 11 bases between them. CDR3 length equals 13 residues. CDR1 SQVTM and CDR2 ANQGSEA come from the germline V gene. The chain joins TRBV29-1 to TRBJ2-5; D is unresolved. The source is a man between 18 and 35 years old in good health. The sequenced material came from blood. The CDR3 is CSVGVEYQETQYF. CDR3 nucleotides: TGCAGCGTTGGAGTGGAATATCAAGAGACCCAGTACTTC.